Following are 14 T cell receptor beta chains from one sample sequenced in a study of blood T cells in healthy people across ages. A J-beta primer mix and a sample-barcoded 5' primer were used in a second PCR of about 7 to 12 cycles. A single record per CDR3 protein comes from TCRdb applying MiXCR to the 5' RACE reads. This table holds about 590,000 distinct CDR3 sequences, under 30% found once. Sequenced input: blood. The receptors stem from a woman aged 80 or older in good health.

This clonotype was detected a few times. The V and J genes are TRBV20-1 and TRBJ1-1, with a possible D match to TRBD1 (5 bases). V lost 0 bases and J 8 bases, leaving 10 bases between the germline ends. The CDR3 has 12 residues. The germline V gene has CDR1 DFQATT and CDR2 SNEGSKA (reference sequence). As DNA, the CDR3 is TGCAGTGCTAGAGACAAGGGGTTCGAAGCTTTCTTT. Residues: CSARDKGFEAFF.

The rearrangement joins TRBV6-6 to TRBJ1-5; TRBD1 agrees at 8 bases. V dropped 3 bases and J dropped 0; count of bases not matched to a gene: 4. This CDR3 region has 16 residues. CDR1 and CDR2 (germline): MNHNY, SVGAGI (reference sequence). This CDR3 reads CASSYTGTGSNQPQHF. The DNA for the CDR3 is TGTGCCAGCAGTTATACCGGGACAGGTAGCAATCAGCCCCAGCATTTT.

This clonotype has a count of ten or more. V gene TRBV20-1 combines with J gene TRBJ1-6, with 7 bases lining up with TRBD1. In germline, CDR1 is DFQATT, CDR2 SNEGSKA (reference sequence). This CDR3 has 16 residues. V dropped 3 bases and J dropped 6; count of bases not matched to a gene: 11. The CDR3 sequence: CSARRPTGFSNSPLHF. The DNA of the CDR3 is TGCAGTGCTAGGCGACCGACAGGGTTCAGTAATTCACCCCTCCACTTT.

This clonotype appeared many times. J is TRBJ2-1 and V is TRBV7-2, with TRBD2 matching over 15 bases. The CDR3 runs 16 residues. The trim removed 5 bases at V and 9 bases at J, leaving 8 bases unmatched. Looked up from germline, CDR1 is SGHTA and CDR2 is FQGNSA. DNA for the CDR3: TGTGCCAGCAGCCTCGGACTAGCGGGGGGGGTCGGTGAGCAGTTCTTC. Its translation: CASSLGLAGGVGEQFF.

The chain couples TRBV5-1 to TRBJ2-7; D is possibly TRBD1 (5 bases). The CDR3 is 14 residues long. Germline CDR1 reads SGHRS; CDR2 reads YFSETQ. V was shortened by 1 base and J by 5 bases, with 13 bases between the two germline ends. As DNA, the CDR3 is TGCGCCAGCAGCTTGACAGGCAGTGTCCACGAGCAGTACTTC. Protein: CASSLTGSVHEQYF.

The V and J genes are TRBV20-1 and TRBJ2-7, with 10 positions matching TRBD1. The V gene end was trimmed by 5 bases and the J gene end by 7 bases; junction bases not matched to a gene: 11. This CDR3 has 14 residues. The germline CDR1 and CDR2 sequences are DFQATT and SNEGSKA (reference sequence). The DNA for the CDR3 is TGCAGTGCTCTGGGACAGGGGTCTTCGAATGAGCAGTACTTC. Amino acids: CSALGQGSSNEQYF.

V is TRBV7-2 and J is TRBJ2-5; the D gene is possibly TRBD1 (6 bases). The CDR3 covers 13 residues. Germline values: CDR1 SGHTA, CDR2 FQGNSA. Trimming removed 4 bases at V and 7 bases at J, with 13 bases between. CDR3: CASSSGQRGTQYF. The CDR3 bases are TGTGCCAGCAGCTCCGGACAGAGGGGGACCCAGTACTTC.

This clonotype came up a few times. A much larger clonotype is one base distant, so this may be a read error. This chain uses TRBV6-5 with TRBJ1-4, with 11 bases fitting TRBD1. V lost 0 bases to trimming and J lost 2 bases; unmatched junction nucleotides: 2. The CDR3 covers 17 residues. CDR1 and CDR2 (germline): MNHEY, SVGAGI. DNA for the CDR3: TGTGCCAGCAGTTACTCGGGGGACAGGGGGACTAATGAAAAACTGTTTTTT. This codes for CASSYSGDRGTNEKLFF.

The rearrangement uses TRBV7-6 and TRBJ2-7; tentatively, D is TRBD1 (6 bases). Germline V lookup: CDR1 SGHVS, CDR2 FNYEAQ. The CDR3 runs 13 residues. Trimming removed 5 bases from V and 6 bases from J, with 14 bases in between. CDR3 in amino acids: CASSNTGSSEQYF. The CDR3 bases are TGTGCCAGCAGCAACACAGGGAGCTCCGAGCAGTACTTC.

To note about this clonotype: A clone one base away is much larger, so this may be a read error. The chain links TRBV12-3 or TRBV12-4 to TRBJ1-2, with D unresolved. The V and J ends lost 6 bases and 4 bases respectively, with 12 bases between them. The length of the CDR3 is 13 residues. The CDR3 protein is CASSILGSYGYTF. The DNA of the CDR3 is TGTGCCAGCAGCATTCTCGGTAGCTATGGCTACACCTTC.

This clonotype was counted between two and nine times. This chain uses TRBV20-1 with TRBJ1-5; no definite D call. The V end was cut by 0 bases, the J end by 3 bases, with 18 bases between. From germline, CDR1 is DFQATT and CDR2 SNEGSKA (reference sequence). This CDR3 is built from 17 residues. The CDR3 is CSARDIFGVEDNQPQHF. The CDR3 DNA reads TGCAGTGCTAGAGATATCTTCGGAGTTGAGGACAATCAGCCCCAGCATTTT.

J is TRBJ2-3 and V is TRBV7-9; the match to TRBD1 covers 9 bases. Germline lookup yields CDR1 SEHNR and CDR2 FQNEAQ (reference sequence). The CDR3 spans 13 residues. V gave up 10 bases and J gave up 3 bases; unmatched junction bases: 5. Here the CDR3 DNA reads TGTGCCACCGGGACAGGGCGAACAGATACGCAGTATTTT. Amino acids: CATGTGRTDTQYF.

J is TRBJ1-5 and V is TRBV6-1; D is ambiguous. Germline CDR1 reads MNHNS; CDR2 reads SASEGT. CDR3 length: 14 amino acids. V lost 2 bases and J lost 3, with 8 bases in between. The CDR3, as DNA: TGTGCCAGCAGTGAAAGGGAGATCAATCAGCCCCAGCATTTT. Protein sequence: CASSEREINQPQHF.

This clonotype was detected many times. Written as DNA, the CDR3 is TGTGCCAGCAGTCCCTCGGGGTCTCCCTACAATGAGCAGTTCTTC. It specifies CASSPSGSPYNEQFF. This rearrangement joins TRBV6-2 or TRBV6-3 to TRBJ2-1; D perhaps matches TRBD2 (5 bases). The germline V gene encodes CDR1 MNHEY and CDR2 SVGEGT. Trimming cost V 5 bases and J 2 bases, with 13 bases left between them. CDR3 size: 15 residues.